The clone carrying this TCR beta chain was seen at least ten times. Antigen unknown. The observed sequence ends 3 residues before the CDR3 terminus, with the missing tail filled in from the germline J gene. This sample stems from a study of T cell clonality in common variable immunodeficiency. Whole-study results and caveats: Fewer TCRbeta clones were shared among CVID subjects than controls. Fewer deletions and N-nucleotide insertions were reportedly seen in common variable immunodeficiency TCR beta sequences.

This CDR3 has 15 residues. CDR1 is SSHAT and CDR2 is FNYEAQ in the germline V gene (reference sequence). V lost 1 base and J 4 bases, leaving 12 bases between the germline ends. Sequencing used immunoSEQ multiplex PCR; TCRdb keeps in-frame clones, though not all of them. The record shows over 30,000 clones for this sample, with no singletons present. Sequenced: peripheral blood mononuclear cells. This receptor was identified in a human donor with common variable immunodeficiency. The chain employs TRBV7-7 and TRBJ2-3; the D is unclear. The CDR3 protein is CASSLGTYQADTQYF. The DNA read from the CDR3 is TGTGCCAGCAGCTTAGGCACTTATCAGGCAGATACG.